This T cell receptor beta chain appears in the sequencing data of a study of cytomegalovirus exposure and HLA in healthy donors. 60 Vbeta and 13 Jbeta primers were used in PCR. Libraries were prepared by immunoSEQ multiplex PCR; TCRdb keeps only in-frame clonotypes and omits some of them. The sample has 200,000 to 250,000 clones, 70% to 85% seen once. The specimen was PBMCs. The TCR comes from a girl aged 2-10 years in good health and CMV-seronegative.

Here the CDR3 DNA reads TGTGCCAGCAGCATGATGACGGGAAGGGATGGCTACACCTTC. As protein: CASSMMTGRDGYTF. The chain links TRBV2 to TRBJ1-2; no reliable D call. V was cut by 6 bases and J by 6 bases, with 17 bases left in between. This CDR3 has 14 residues. The germline gives CDR1 SNHLY, CDR2 FYNNEI.